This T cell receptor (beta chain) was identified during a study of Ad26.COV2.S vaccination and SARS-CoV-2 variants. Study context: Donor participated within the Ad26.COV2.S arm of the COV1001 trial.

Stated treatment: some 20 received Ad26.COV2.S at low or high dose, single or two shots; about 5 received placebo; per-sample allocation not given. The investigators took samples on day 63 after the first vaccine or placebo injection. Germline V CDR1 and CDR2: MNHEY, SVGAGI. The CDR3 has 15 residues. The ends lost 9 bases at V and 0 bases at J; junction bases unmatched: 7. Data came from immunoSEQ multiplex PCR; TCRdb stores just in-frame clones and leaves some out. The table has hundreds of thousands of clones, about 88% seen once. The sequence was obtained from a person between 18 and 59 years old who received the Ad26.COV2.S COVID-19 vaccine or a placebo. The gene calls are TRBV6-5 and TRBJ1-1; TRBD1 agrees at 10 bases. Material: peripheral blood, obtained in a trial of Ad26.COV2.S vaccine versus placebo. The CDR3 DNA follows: TGTGCCAGTTCTGACAGGGGGCTGGTGAACACTGAAGCTTTCTTT. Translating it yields CASSDRGLVNTEAFF.